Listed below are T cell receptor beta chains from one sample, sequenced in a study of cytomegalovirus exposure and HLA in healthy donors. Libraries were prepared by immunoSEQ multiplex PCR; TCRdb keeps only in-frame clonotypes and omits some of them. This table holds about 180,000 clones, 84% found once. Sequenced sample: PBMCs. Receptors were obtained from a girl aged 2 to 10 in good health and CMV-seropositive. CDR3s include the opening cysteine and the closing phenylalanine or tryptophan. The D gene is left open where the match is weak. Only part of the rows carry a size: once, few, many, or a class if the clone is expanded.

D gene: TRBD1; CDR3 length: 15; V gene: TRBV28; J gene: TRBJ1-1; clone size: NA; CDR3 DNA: TGTGCCAGCAGTTTTCGTTCCAGGGGGGACACTGAAGCTTTCTTT; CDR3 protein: CASSFRSRGDTEAFF
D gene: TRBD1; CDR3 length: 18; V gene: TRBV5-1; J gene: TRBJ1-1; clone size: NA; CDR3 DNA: TGCGCCAGCAGCTTAATTTGGAGGACAGGCGTAAGTCCGGTTGAAGCTTTCTTT; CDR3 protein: CASSLIWRTGVSPVEAFF
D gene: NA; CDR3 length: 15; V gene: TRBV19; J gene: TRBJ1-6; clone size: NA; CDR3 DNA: TGTGCCAGTAGCAGAACCCGGGACACACGGGCACCCCTCCACTTT; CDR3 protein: CASSRTRDTRAPLHF
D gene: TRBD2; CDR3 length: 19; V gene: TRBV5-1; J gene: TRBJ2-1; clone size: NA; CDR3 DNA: TGCGCCAGCAGCCCAGCGGGACTAGCGGGGGGGGCCCCTTATAATGAGCAGTTCTTC; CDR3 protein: CASSPAGLAGGAPYNEQFF
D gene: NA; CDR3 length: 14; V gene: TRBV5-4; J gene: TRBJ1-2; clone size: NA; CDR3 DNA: TGTGCCAGCAGCTTAGGAACTGGGGATCCGACTATTCTCTTC; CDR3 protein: CASSLGTGDPTILF
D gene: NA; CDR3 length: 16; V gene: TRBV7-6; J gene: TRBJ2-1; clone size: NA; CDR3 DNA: TGTGCCAGCAGCCAAAACCAGCGGGACACGAAGGGAGGGCAGTTCTTC; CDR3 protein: CASSQNQRDTKGGQFF
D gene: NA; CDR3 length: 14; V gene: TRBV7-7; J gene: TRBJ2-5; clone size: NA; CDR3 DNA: TGTGCTAGCAGCTCCCGGGGGAGTGAGGAGACCCAGTACTTC; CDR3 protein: CASSSRGSEETQYF
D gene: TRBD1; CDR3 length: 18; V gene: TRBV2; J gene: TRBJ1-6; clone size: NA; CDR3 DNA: TGTGCCAGCAGTGCCCCACGAAAGACAGGGTCGAGTAATTCACCCCTCCACTTT; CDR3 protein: CASSAPRKTGSSNSPLHF
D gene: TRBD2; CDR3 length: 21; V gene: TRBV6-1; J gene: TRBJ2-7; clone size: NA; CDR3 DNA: TGTGCCAGCAGTGAAGAAGCAAGGGAACTAGCGGGAGGGCCATTGTTGTACGAGCAGTACTTC; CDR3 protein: CASSEEARELAGGPLLYEQYF
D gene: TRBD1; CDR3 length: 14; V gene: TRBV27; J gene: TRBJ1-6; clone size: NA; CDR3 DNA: TGTGCCAGCAGTGCCCGGGACAGGAATTCACCCCTCCACTTT; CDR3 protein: CASSARDRNSPLHF
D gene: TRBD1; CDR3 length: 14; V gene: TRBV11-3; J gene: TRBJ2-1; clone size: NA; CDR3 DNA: TGTGCCAGCAGCCGCCGGGACAGGCACAATGAGCAGTTCTTC; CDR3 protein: CASSRRDRHNEQFF
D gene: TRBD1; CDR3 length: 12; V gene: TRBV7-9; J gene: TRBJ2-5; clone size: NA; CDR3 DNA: TGTGCCAGCATTTCCAGGGGGGAGACCCAGTACTTC; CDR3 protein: CASISRGETQYF
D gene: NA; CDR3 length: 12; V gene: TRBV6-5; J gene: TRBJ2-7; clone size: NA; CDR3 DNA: TGTGCCAGCAGGCCACCCAGGGGCGAGCAGTACTTC; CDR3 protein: CASRPPRGEQYF
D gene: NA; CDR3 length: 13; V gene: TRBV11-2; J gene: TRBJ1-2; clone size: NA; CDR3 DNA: TGTGCCAGCAGCCTTCGACAGACTCTTGGCTACACCTTC; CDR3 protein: CASSLRQTLGYTF
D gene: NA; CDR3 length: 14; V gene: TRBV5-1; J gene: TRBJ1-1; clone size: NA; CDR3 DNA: TGCGCCAGCAGCTGGGGAGGGCTGGACACTGAAGCTTTCTTT; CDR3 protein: CASSWGGLDTEAFF
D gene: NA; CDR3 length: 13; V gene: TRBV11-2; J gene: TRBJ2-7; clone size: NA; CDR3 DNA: TGTGCCAGCAGCTTAGGGGGCGGATCGGAGCAGTACTTC; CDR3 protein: CASSLGGGSEQYF
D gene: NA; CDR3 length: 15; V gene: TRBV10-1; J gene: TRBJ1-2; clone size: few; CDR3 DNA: TGCGCCAACCTCCGATGTGGGAGTAGGGTCTATGGCTACACCTTC; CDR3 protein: CANLRCGSRVYGYTF